The 24 T cell receptor beta chains below come from one sample, sequenced in a study of blood T cell repertoires in COVID-19. Profiling relied on immunoSEQ multiplex PCR, and the TCRdb table lists in-frame clones only, not all of them. The sample records some 97,000 clones, roughly 85% being singletons. Sequencing used PBMCs or T cells enriched from blood (not recorded which). The receptors were sampled from a woman between 45 and 65 years old who had recovered from COVID-19.

The CDR3 region has the DNA TGTGCTAGTGGTTTGGGGTACAGGGACAACACTGAAGCTTTCTTT. Translated, it gives CASGLGYRDNTEAFF. J is TRBJ1-1 and V is TRBV12-5; perhaps TRBD1 as D (6 bases). Germline-derived CDR1 and CDR2 are LGHNT and FRNRAP. Trimming took off 1 base at V and 2 bases at J, with 11 bases between the two ends. The CDR3 runs to 15 residues.

There are a few counts of this clone. V gene TRBV21-1 combines with J gene TRBJ1-3; TRBD1 reflects the table's D call only, with no check against the DNA. TRBV21-1 is a listed pseudogene. This CDR3 is 9 amino acids long. Written as DNA, the CDR3 is TGTGCCAGCAGCAGGGACAGATATTTT. Its protein product is CASSRDRYF.

The rearrangement joins TRBV5-1 to TRBJ1-2; no firm D call. The CDR3 runs 15 residues. Germline V lookup: CDR1 SGHRS, CDR2 YFSETQ. Trimming shortened V by 7 bases and J by 2 bases, and 18 bases separated the two germline ends. The CDR3 DNA sequence: TGCGCCAGCCAGGACTCAGGCTTAGGGAACTATGGCTACACCTTC. It encodes CASQDSGLGNYGYTF.

The chain links TRBV29-1 to TRBJ1-2; 9 bases line up with TRBD1. The germline CDR1 and CDR2 sequences are SQVTM and ANQGSEA. This CDR3 has 13 residues. With 7 bases clipped from V and 2 bases from J, the junction kept 5 bases outside the gene matches. For the CDR3, the DNA is TGCAGCGCCGGGACAGGGTCCAACTATGGCTACACCTTC. It yields the protein CSAGTGSNYGYTF.

In nucleotides, the CDR3 is TGTGCCTGGAGTGTTCTAGTTCCCCCGGGCGGGACAGGGCTTGTCAATGAGCAGTTCTTC. This translates into CAWSVLVPPGGTGLVNEQFF. This chain uses TRBV30 with TRBJ2-1; 9 bases are a match to TRBD1. The CDR3 runs 20 residues. Germline lookup yields CDR1 GTSNPN and CDR2 SVGIG (reference sequence). V trimming: 0 bases; J trimming: 6 bases; junction bases outside the gene matches: 21.

V usage is TRBV27 and J usage is TRBJ2-7, with 9 bases aligning to TRBD2. This CDR3 has 15 amino acids. Germline V CDR1 and CDR2: MNHEY, SMNVEV (reference sequence). Unmatched junction bases numbered 7, after V lost 4 bases and J lost 3 bases. CDR3 protein: CASSYLAGLGYEQYF. For the CDR3, the DNA is TGTGCCAGCAGTTATCTAGCGGGATTAGGCTACGAGCAGTACTTC.

The rearrangement uses TRBV6-4 and TRBJ1-1; TRBD1 aligns across 10 bases. The CDR3 has 15 residues. V shed 0 bases and J 6 bases; nucleotides not matched to a gene: 4. Germline assignment: CDR1 MRHNA and CDR2 SNTAGT. CDR3 amino acids: CASSDSDRGHPEAFF. CDR3 coding DNA: TGTGCCAGCAGTGACTCTGACAGGGGGCACCCTGAAGCTTTCTTT.

This chain connects TRBV3-1 (or the pseudogene TRBV3-2) to TRBJ2-7; 9 bases line up with TRBD2. J lost 2 bases, V lost 4 bases, and 3 bases had no gene match. The CDR3 sequence is 14 residues long. Per the germline V gene, CDR1 is LGHDT and CDR2 is YNNKEL (reference sequence). Written as DNA, the CDR3 is TGTGCCAGCAGCCTAATAGCGGGAGCCTACGAGCAGTACTTC. It is translated as CASSLIAGAYEQYF.

J is TRBJ1-3 and V is TRBV19, with D hard to call. V was pared by 7 bases and J by 0 bases, with 10 bases between. The V gene's germline CDR1 is LNHDA and CDR2 SQIVND (reference sequence). There are 14 residues in the CDR3. The CDR3, as DNA: TGTGCCAGTACCTACGACAACTCTGGAAACACCATATATTTT. Translating it yields CASTYDNSGNTIYF.

V and J are TRBV19 and TRBJ1-6; the match to TRBD1 covers 8 bases. Per germline, CDR1 LNHDA and CDR2 SQIVND (reference sequence). The CDR3 is 15 amino acids. V dropped 5 bases and J dropped 7; count of bases not matched to a gene: 7. This CDR3 reads CASSPTGDENSPLHF. Written as DNA, the CDR3 is TGTGCCAGTAGTCCGACAGGGGATGAAAATTCACCCCTCCACTTT.

CDR3 nucleotides: TGTGCCAGCTCACCTACGGGGGAAGCTTTCTTT. This translates into CASSPTGEAFF. The gene calls are TRBV18 and TRBJ1-1; D is unresolved. CDR1 is KGHSH and CDR2 is LQKENI in the germline V gene. The CDR3 contains 11 residues. Deletions cut 3 bases from V and 8 bases from J, with 7 bases between.

This rearrangement joins TRBV18 to TRBJ1-1, with D uncertain. Germline-derived CDR1 and CDR2 are KGHSH and LQKENI. This CDR3 is 15 amino acids long. Trimming took off 0 bases at V and 5 bases at J, with 13 bases between the two ends. The CDR3 region is CASSPPSRLHTEAFF. The CDR3 nucleotides read TGTGCCAGCTCACCACCGTCCAGGTTACATACTGAAGCTTTCTTT.

V gene TRBV7-6 combines with J gene TRBJ2-2; 15 positions agree with TRBD2. The CDR3 spans 17 residues. V gave up 3 bases and J gave up 7 bases; unmatched junction bases: 6. Germline V gives CDR1 SGHVS, CDR2 FNYEAQ. CDR3 in amino acids: CASSFGLAGGLDGELFF. The CDR3 DNA reads as TGTGCCAGCAGCTTCGGACTAGCGGGAGGGCTAGACGGGGAGCTGTTTTTT.

In its sample, this clone was seen many times. V is TRBV5-1 and J is TRBJ1-2, with D maybe TRBD1 (5 bases). The CDR3 runs 15 residues. Per the germline V gene, CDR1 is SGHRS and CDR2 is YFSETQ. V lost 4 bases and J 0 bases, leaving 13 bases between the germline ends. The CDR3 loop is CASSPKGPANYGYTF. Here the CDR3 DNA reads TGCGCCAGCAGCCCCAAGGGGCCCGCTAACTATGGCTACACCTTC.

The V gene is TRBV18, the J gene TRBJ2-7; D may be TRBD2 (5 bases). CDR3 size: 14 residues. From germline, CDR1 is KGHSH and CDR2 LQKENI. V lost 3 bases to trimming and J lost 0 bases, with 9 bases between them. In DNA form, the CDR3 reads TGTGCCAGCTCACCGCCCGGGATCTCCTACGAGCAGTACTTC. This encodes CASSPPGISYEQYF.

This clone was observed once. The chain employs TRBV10-3 and TRBJ2-5; 11 nucleotides agree with TRBD2. The CDR3 runs to 16 residues. The germline gives CDR1 ENHRY, CDR2 SYGVKD. The junction had 2 bases not matched to a gene; V was cut back by 0 bases and J by 2 bases. For the CDR3, the DNA is TGTGCCATCAGTGAGTCGTTAGCGGGAGGGCAAGAGACCCAGTACTTC. This encodes CAISESLAGGQETQYF.

J is TRBJ1-4 and V is TRBV5-1, with D tentatively TRBD1 (6 bases). Trimming pared 7 bases from V and 5 bases from J, leaving 15 bases between. CDR1 SGHRS and CDR2 YFSETQ come from the germline V gene. The CDR3 spans 14 residues. As DNA, the CDR3 is TGCGCCAGCGGACCCAGGGGACCGAATGAAAAACTGTTTTTT. Translating it yields CASGPRGPNEKLFF.

This clone was seen once. J is TRBJ2-7 and V is TRBV28; 10 bases match TRBD1. This CDR3 has 15 amino acids. With V trimmed by 2 bases and J by 5 bases, 6 bases remained unmatched. Germline CDR1 MDHEN, CDR2 SYDVKM. The CDR3 nucleotides read TGTGCCAGCAGTTTAACGACAGGGGGCCGGGACGAGCAGTACTTC. This sequence encodes CASSLTTGGRDEQYF.

The rearrangement links TRBV6-5 to TRBJ1-1; 10 nucleotides align to TRBD1. Germline CDR1 reads MNHEY; CDR2 reads SVGAGI. The ends lost 6 bases at V and 4 bases at J; junction bases unmatched: 8. This CDR3 contains 15 residues. The CDR3 protein is CASSYGTGAGTEAFF. The CDR3 DNA reads as TGTGCCAGCAGCTACGGGACAGGGGCCGGCACTGAAGCTTTCTTT.

The chain carries TRBV30 and TRBJ2-3; 9 nucleotides agree with TRBD2. Germline V lookup: CDR1 GTSNPN, CDR2 SVGIG (reference sequence). This CDR3 contains 14 residues. The junction had 7 bases not matched to a gene; V was cut back by 7 bases and J by 2 bases. Written as DNA, the CDR3 is TGTGCCTCCCAAACTAGCGGGCTCACAGATACGCAGTATTTT. The encoded protein is CASQTSGLTDTQYF.

As DNA, the CDR3 is TGTGCCAGCAGTACACAGGCTCCAACGTATGGCTACACCTTC. As protein: CASSTQAPTYGYTF. The chain has TRBV27 and TRBJ1-2; TRBD1 might be the D (5 bases). The CDR3 consists of 14 residues. Trimming took off 5 bases at V and 5 bases at J, with 15 bases between the two ends. The V gene's germline CDR1 is MNHEY and CDR2 SMNVEV (reference sequence).

The chain uses TRBV7-9 and TRBJ1-1; possible D gene TRBD1, 5 bases. The V gene's germline CDR1 is SEHNR and CDR2 FQNEAQ (reference sequence). Deletions cut 1 base from V and 8 bases from J, with 8 bases between. The CDR3 is 12 residues long. CDR3 DNA sequence: TGTGCCAGCAGCTTAGACCAGGGAGAAGCTTTCTTT. Translating gives CASSLDQGEAFF.

The V and J genes are TRBV2 and TRBJ1-5, with D possibly TRBD1 on 6 matching bases. Per germline, CDR1 SNHLY and CDR2 FYNNEI. The CDR3 has 12 amino acids. V lost 6 bases and J lost 7, with 10 bases in between. CDR3 amino acids: CASSVQGQPQHF. The CDR3 DNA follows: TGTGCCAGCAGCGTACAGGGACAGCCCCAGCATTTT.

CDR3 nucleotides: TGTGCCAGCAGTTTAACACAGAACTATGGCTACACCTTC. Translation gives CASSLTQNYGYTF. V gene TRBV27 combines with J gene TRBJ1-2; D uncertain. Germline V gene lookup returns CDR1 MNHEY and CDR2 SMNVEV (reference sequence). The CDR3 has 13 residues. The V and J ends lost 2 bases and 2 bases respectively, with 6 bases between them.